This T cell receptor (beta chain) was observed in a study of cytomegalovirus exposure and HLA in healthy donors. V shed 4 bases and J 0 bases; nucleotides not matched to a gene: 10. The germline V gene has CDR1 SGHNT and CDR2 YYREEE (reference sequence). This CDR3 spans 17 amino acids. Both 60 Vbeta primers and 13 Jbeta primers went into the PCR. Original data processing: In a later analysis, about 11 million of 65 million to 80 million unique beta chains occurred in at least two donors. Assay used: immunoSEQ multiplex PCR; TCRdb lists only in-frame clones, some missing. V, J and clone size are taken as reported in that table, and D and trimming were inferred from the DNA itself. The data hold roughly 150,000 clones, with over 60% observed a single time. This clone has a handful of counts.

This chain links TRBV5-4 with TRBJ2-1, with 7 bases lining up with TRBD1. Sequencing used PBMCs. This TCR derives from a young woman in good health and CMV-seronegative. CDR3 in DNA: TGTGCCAGCAGCCCCGCAACAGGGGAAGGCTCCTACAATGAGCAGTTCTTC. It specifies CASSPATGEGSYNEQFF.